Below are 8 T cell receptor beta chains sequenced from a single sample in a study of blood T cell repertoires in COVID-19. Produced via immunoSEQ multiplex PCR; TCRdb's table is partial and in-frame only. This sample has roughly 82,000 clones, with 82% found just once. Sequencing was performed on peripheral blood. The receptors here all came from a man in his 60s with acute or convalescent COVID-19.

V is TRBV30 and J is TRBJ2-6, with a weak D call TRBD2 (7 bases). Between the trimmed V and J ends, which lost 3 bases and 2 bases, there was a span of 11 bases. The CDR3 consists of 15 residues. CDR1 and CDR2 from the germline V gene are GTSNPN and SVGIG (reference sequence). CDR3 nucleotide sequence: TGTGCCTGGAGCTGGGGGGGCACTGGGGCCAACGTCCTGACTTTC. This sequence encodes CAWSWGGTGANVLTF.

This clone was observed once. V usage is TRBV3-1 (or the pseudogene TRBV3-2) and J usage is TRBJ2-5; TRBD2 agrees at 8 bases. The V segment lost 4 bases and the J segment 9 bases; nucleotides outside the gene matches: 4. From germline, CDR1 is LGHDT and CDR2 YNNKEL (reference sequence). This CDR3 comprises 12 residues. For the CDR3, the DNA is TGTGCCAGCAGCCTCGGGGGGGCGGCCCAGTACTTC. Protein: CASSLGGAAQYF.

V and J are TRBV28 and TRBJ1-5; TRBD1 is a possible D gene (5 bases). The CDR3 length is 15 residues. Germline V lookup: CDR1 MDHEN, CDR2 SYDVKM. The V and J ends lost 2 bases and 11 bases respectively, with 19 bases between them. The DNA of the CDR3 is TGTGCCAGCAGTTTACGCGGGGGAGGTAAAATGGCCCAGCATTTT. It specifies CASSLRGGGKMAQHF. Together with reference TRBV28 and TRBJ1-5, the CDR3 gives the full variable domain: DVKVTQSSRYLVKRTGEKVFLECVQDMDHENMFWYRQDPGLGLRLIYFSYDVKMKEKGDIPEGYSVSREKKERFSLILESASTNQTSMYLCASSLRGGGKMAQHFGDGTRLSIL.

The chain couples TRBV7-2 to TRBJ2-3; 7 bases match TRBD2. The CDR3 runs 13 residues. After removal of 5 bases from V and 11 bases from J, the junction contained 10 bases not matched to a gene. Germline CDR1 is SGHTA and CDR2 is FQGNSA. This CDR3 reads CASSPSGGTRQYF. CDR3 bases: TGTGCCAGCAGCCCTAGCGGAGGGACTCGGCAGTATTTT.

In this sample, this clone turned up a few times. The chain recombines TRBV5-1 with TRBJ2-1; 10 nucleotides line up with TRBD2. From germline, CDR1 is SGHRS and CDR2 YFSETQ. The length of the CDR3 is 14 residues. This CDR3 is CVTRPSGGHDEQFF. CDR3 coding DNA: TGCGTCACTAGACCTAGCGGGGGTCACGATGAGCAGTTCTTC.

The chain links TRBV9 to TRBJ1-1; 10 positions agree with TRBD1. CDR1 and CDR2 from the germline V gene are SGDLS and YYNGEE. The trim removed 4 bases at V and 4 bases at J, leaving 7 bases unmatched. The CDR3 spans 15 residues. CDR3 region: CASSNTGTGATEAFF. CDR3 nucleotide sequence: TGTGCCAGCAGCAACACTGGGACAGGGGCCACTGAAGCTTTCTTT. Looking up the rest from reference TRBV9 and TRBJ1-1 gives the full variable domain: DSGVTQTPKHLITATGQRVTLRCSPRSGDLSVYWYQQSLDQGLQFLIQYYNGEERAKGNILERFSAQQFPDLHSELNLSSLELGDSALYFCASSNTGTGATEAFFGQGTRLTVV.

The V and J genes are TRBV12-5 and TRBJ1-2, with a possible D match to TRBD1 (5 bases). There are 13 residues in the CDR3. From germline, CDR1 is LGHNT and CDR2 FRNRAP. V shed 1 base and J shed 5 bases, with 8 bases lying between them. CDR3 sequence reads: CASGLEGRYGYTF. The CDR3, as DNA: TGTGCTAGTGGTTTGGAGGGGAGGTATGGCTACACCTTC. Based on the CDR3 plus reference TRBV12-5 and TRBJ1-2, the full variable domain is DARVTQTPRHKVTEMGQEVTMRCQPILGHNTVFWYRQTMMQGLELLAYFRNRAPLDDSGMPKDRFSAEMPDATLATLKIQPSEPRDSAVYFCASGLEGRYGYTFGSGTRLTVV.

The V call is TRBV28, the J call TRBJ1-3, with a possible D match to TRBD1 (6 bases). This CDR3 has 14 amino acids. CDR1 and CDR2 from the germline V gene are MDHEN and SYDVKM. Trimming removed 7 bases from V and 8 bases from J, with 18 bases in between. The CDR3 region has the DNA TGTGCCAGCACCCCTGGAAGGGGGTATCACACCATATATTTT. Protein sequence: CASTPGRGYHTIYF.